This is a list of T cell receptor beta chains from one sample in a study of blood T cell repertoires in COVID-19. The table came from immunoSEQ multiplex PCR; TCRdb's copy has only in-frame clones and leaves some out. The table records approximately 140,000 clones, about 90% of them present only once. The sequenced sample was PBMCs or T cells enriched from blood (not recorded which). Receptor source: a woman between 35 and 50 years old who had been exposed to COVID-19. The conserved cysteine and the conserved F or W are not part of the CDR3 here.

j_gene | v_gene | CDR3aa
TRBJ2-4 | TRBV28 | ASSLGSSGRLAKNIQY
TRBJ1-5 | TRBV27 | ASGTTRNQPQH
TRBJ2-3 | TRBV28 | ASSHHDRADTQY
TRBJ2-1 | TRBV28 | ASSLSKNEQF
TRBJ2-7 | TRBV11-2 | ASSLTPGSYEQY
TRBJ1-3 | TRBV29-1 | SFYVGNTIY
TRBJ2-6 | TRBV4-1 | ASSQALGQPSSGANVLT
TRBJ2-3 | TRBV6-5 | ASRSGTGRTDTQY
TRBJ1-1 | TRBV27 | ASSFGQGIGEAF
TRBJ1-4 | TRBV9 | ASSAQAGTGAEKLF
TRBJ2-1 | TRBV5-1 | ASSFGTGRNEQF
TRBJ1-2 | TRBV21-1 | ASSKAGTGGVDYGYT
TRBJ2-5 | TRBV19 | ATSPGTRQETQY